These 18 T cell receptor beta chains share one sample of origin, sequenced in a study of cytomegalovirus exposure and HLA in healthy donors. A multiplex PCR was run with 60 Vbeta primers and 13 Jbeta primers. Clones were sequenced by immunoSEQ multiplex PCR, and TCRdb holds only the in-frame ones, with some missing. The sample lists fewer than 180,000 clones; 79% were seen once. Sequenced input: PBMCs. The receptors stem from a man in his fifties or sixties in good health and CMV-seropositive.

The chain employs TRBV5-1 and TRBJ1-6; 9 positions match TRBD1. The CDR3 runs to 15 residues. The V segment lost 4 bases and the J segment 7 bases; nucleotides outside the gene matches: 6. In germline, CDR1 is SGHRS, CDR2 YFSETQ. The CDR3 DNA is TGCGCCAGCAGCCCGGACAGGGGTGGGAATTCACCCCTCCACTTT. It codes for CASSPDRGGNSPLHF.

This chain connects TRBV5-4 to TRBJ2-3; the D is unclear. There are 14 residues in the CDR3. Germline V gene data show CDR1 as SGHNT and CDR2 as YYREEE (reference sequence). V lost 1 base to trimming and J lost 1 base, with 7 bases between them. The CDR3 loop reads CASSLLAGTDTQYF. CDR3 bases: TGTGCCAGCAGCTTGTTGGCGGGCACAGATACGCAGTATTTT.

About this clone itself: The junction and the germline gene differ at one end; a read error may be behind it. The gene calls are TRBV7-9 and TRBJ2-4, with D hard to call. Germline-derived CDR1 and CDR2 are SEHNR and FQNEAQ (reference sequence). This CDR3 has 12 residues. CDR3 sequence: CSSSQSENIQYF. The CDR3, as DNA: TGTTCCAGCTCCCAGTCAGAAAACATTCAGTACTTC.

The chain couples TRBV7-9 to TRBJ2-5; 7 bases are shared with TRBD1. This CDR3 spans 15 amino acids. The germline CDR1 and CDR2 sequences are SEHNR and FQNEAQ (reference sequence). V lost 5 bases and J lost 4; bases outside the gene matches: 10. The CDR3 sequence: CASSPKTGLLETQYF. In DNA form, the CDR3 reads TGTGCCAGCAGCCCTAAGACAGGGTTGTTAGAGACCCAGTACTTC.

The CDR3 nucleotides are TGCAGCGCCAGGGCTTCGGGGACAGGGGGCTTTATTTCCTACGAGCAGTACTTC. It yields the protein CSARASGTGGFISYEQYF. The chain combines TRBV29-1 with TRBJ2-7; 12 nucleotides match TRBD1. This CDR3 is built from 18 residues. The ends lost 7 bases at V and 1 base at J; junction bases unmatched: 17. The V gene's germline CDR1 is SQVTM and CDR2 ANQGSEA.

The table lists this clone with a few counts. The chain has TRBV11-3 and TRBJ2-7; 9 nucleotides line up with TRBD2. Germline V gene sequence: CDR1 SGHNT, CDR2 YENEEA. The CDR3 has 15 amino acids. V lost 5 bases and J lost 0; bases outside the gene matches: 5. CDR3 residues: CASSLSSGVSYEQYF. CDR3 in DNA: TGTGCCAGCAGCCTCTCTAGCGGGGTCTCCTACGAGCAGTACTTC.

This clone was counted only a few times. This sequence joins TRBV5-1 and TRBJ2-7; D might be TRBD2 (6 bases). The CDR3 spans 15 residues. V was shortened by 4 bases and J by 3 bases, with 17 bases between the two germline ends. CDR1 and CDR2 (germline): SGHRS, YFSETQ. The CDR3 region is CASSLGGGGDYEQYF. The CDR3 nucleotides are TGCGCCAGCAGCCTCGGAGGAGGAGGGGACTACGAGCAGTACTTC.

The chain links TRBV30 to TRBJ1-6; the D gene is possibly TRBD1 (5 bases). The CDR3 covers 13 residues. Trimming removed 2 bases at V and 11 bases at J, with 13 bases between. Germline loops: CDR1 GTSNPN, CDR2 SVGIG (reference sequence). The CDR3 DNA reads as TGTGCCTGGAGTTGGGGGGAGATTGCACCCCTCCACTTT. Its protein product is CAWSWGEIAPLHF.

This chain uses TRBV5-1 with TRBJ2-3; 10 bases are shared with TRBD2. V lost 1 base, J lost 0 bases, and 5 bases stayed unmatched. Germline V gives CDR1 SGHRS, CDR2 YFSETQ. The CDR3 is 17 amino acids. In nucleotides, the CDR3 is TGCGCCAGCAGCTTGAGTACTAGCGGGACCAGCACAGATACGCAGTATTTT. Its protein is CASSLSTSGTSTDTQYF.

DNA of the CDR3: TGTGCCACCAAGGGGTATGAAACCGAGCAGTACTTC. Encoded protein: CATKGYETEQYF. The chain employs TRBV11-2 and TRBJ2-7; D perhaps matches TRBD1 (5 bases). The germline V gene has CDR1 SGHAT and CDR2 FQNNGV. V was cut by 10 bases and J by 6 bases, with 16 bases left in between. The CDR3 is made up of 12 amino acids. Using reference TRBV11-2 and TRBJ2-7 for the parts outside the CDR3, the full variable domain is EAGVAQSPRYKIIEKRQSVAFWCNPISGHATLYWYQQILGQGPKLLIQFQNNGVVDDSQLPKDRFSAERLKGVDSTLKIQPAKLEDSAVYLCATKGYETEQYFGPGTRLTVT.

The genes are TRBV6-6 and TRBJ2-3; 8 bases are shared with TRBD2. CDR1 is MNHNY and CDR2 is SVGAGI in the germline V gene (reference sequence). The CDR3 totals 13 residues. V dropped 6 bases and J dropped 4; count of bases not matched to a gene: 3. CDR3 bases: TGTGCCAGCAGGAGCGGGAGCCCAGATACGCAGTATTTT. The encoded protein is CASRSGSPDTQYF.

The rearrangement uses TRBV11-2 and TRBJ2-7, with D possibly being TRBD1 (6 bases). The CDR3 covers 16 residues. Between the trimmed V and J ends, which lost 4 bases and 1 base, there was a span of 17 bases. The germline V gene encodes CDR1 SGHAT and CDR2 FQNNGV. The DNA for the CDR3 is TGTGCCAGCAGCTGGGGATCCCAGGGGAGATCCTACGAGCAGTACTTC. The encoded protein is CASSWGSQGRSYEQYF.

On this clone: A junction boundary mismatches the germline segment, possibly from a read error. This rearrangement joins TRBV7-7 to TRBJ2-1; the match to TRBD1 covers 12 bases. The length of the CDR3 is 15 residues. The germline V gene has CDR1 SSHAT and CDR2 FNYEAQ (reference sequence). The CDR3, as DNA: TGTGCTAGCAGCTTAGAGGGACAGGGGGCTGATGAGCAGTTCTTC. Residues: CASSLEGQGADEQFF.

The chain carries TRBV7-6 and TRBJ1-1; 8 nucleotides agree with TRBD1. CDR3 size: 15 residues. V lost 6 bases and J lost 5; bases outside the gene matches: 11. The germline V gene has CDR1 SGHVS and CDR2 FNYEAQ. The CDR3 loop is CASRNLGQGSTEAFF. The CDR3 nucleotides are TGTGCCAGCAGAAATCTAGGACAGGGTTCGACTGAAGCTTTCTTT.

The chain recombines TRBV4-1 with TRBJ2-7; TRBD1 agrees at 8 bases. Trimming removed 2 bases from V and 0 bases from J; junction bases left unmatched: 6. The CDR3 length is 16 residues. The V gene's germline CDR1 is MGHRA and CDR2 YSYEKL. DNA for the CDR3: TGCGCCAGCAGCCAACCCGGGACAGGAGTCTCCTACGAGCAGTACTTC. Amino acids: CASSQPGTGVSYEQYF.

V and J are TRBV7-8 and TRBJ2-3; TRBD2 matches at 8 bases. The CDR3 has 15 residues. Germline assignment: CDR1 SGHVS and CDR2 FQNEAQ. The junction had 3 bases not matched to a gene; V was cut back by 4 bases and J by 0 bases. The chain's CDR3 is CASSSLAGSTDTQYF. Here the CDR3 DNA reads TGTGCCAGCAGCTCCTTAGCGGGGAGCACAGATACGCAGTATTTT.

J is TRBJ2-5 and V is TRBV29-1, with 12 bases matching TRBD1. CDR3 size: 14 residues. Trimming took 4 bases from V and 2 from J; bases not matched to a gene: 2. Germline CDR1 SQVTM, CDR2 ANQGSEA. The CDR3 region has the DNA TGCAGCGTTGCGGGACAGGGGGCGCAAGAGACCCAGTACTTC. Residues: CSVAGQGAQETQYF.

The CDR3 DNA is TGTGCCAGCAGCTCCTCCGTCCGCAGCTCTGGGGCCAACGTCCTGACTTTC. It translates to CASSSSVRSSGANVLTF. J is TRBJ2-6 and V is TRBV7-3, with D hard to call. The germline CDR1 and CDR2 sequences are SGHTA and FQGTGA. Trimming removed 4 bases at V and 0 bases at J, with 13 bases between. CDR3 length: 17 amino acids. Full variable domain (missing parts from reference TRBV7-3 and TRBJ2-6): GAGVSQTPSNKVTEKGKYVELRCDPISGHTALYWYRQSLGQGPEFLIYFQGTGAADDSGLPNDRFFAVRPEGSVSTLKIQRTERGDSAVYLCASSSSVRSSGANVLTFGAGSRLTVL.